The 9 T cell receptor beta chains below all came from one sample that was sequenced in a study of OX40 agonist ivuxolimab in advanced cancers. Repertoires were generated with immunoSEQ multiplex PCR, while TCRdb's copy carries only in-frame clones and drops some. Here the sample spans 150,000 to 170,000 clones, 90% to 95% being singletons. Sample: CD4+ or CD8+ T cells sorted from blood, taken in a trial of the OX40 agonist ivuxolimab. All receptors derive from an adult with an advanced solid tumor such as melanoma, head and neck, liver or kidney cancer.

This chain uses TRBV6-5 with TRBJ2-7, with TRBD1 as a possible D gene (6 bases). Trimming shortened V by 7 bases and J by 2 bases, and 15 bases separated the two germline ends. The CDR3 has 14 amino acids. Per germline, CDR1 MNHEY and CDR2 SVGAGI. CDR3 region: CASTHWGRTYEQYF. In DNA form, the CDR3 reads TGTGCCAGCACGCATTGGGGGCGAACCTACGAGCAGTACTTC.

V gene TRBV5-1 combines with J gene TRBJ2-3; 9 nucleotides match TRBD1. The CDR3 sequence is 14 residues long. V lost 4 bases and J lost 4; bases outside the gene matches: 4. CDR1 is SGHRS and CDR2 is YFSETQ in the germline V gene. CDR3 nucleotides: TGCGCCAGCAGCCCCAGGACAGGGGCAGATACGCAGTATTTT. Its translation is CASSPRTGADTQYF.

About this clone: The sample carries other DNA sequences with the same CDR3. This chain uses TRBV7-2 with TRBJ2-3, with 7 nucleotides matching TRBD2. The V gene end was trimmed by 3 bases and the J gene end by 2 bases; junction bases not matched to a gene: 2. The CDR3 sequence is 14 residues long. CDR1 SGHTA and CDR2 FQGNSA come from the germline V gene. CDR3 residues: CASSFSGSTDTQYF. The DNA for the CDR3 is TGTGCCAGCAGCTTTAGCGGGTCCACAGATACGCAGTATTTT.

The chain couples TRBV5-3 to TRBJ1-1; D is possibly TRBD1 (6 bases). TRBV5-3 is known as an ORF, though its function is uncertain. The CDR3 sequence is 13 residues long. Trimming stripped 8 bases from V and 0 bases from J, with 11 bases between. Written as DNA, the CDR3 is TGTGCCAGCACCAGGGACATGAACACTGAAGCTTTCTTT. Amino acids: CASTRDMNTEAFF.

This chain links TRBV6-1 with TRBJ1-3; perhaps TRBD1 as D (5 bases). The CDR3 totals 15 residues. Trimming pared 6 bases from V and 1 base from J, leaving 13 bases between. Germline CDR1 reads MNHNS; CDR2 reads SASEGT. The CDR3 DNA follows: TGTGCCAGCAGCCAGGGTCCTTATTCTGGAAACACCATATATTTT. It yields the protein CASSQGPYSGNTIYF.

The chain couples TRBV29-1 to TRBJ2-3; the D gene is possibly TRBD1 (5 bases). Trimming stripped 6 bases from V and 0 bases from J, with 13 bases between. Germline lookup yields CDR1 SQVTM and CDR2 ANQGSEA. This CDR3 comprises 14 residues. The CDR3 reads CSVGGRASTDTQYF. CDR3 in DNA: TGCAGCGTGGGCGGCAGGGCTAGCACAGATACGCAGTATTTT.

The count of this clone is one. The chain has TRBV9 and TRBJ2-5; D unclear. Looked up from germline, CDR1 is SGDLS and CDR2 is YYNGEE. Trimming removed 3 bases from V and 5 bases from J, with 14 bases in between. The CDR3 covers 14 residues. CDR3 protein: CASSATPGGETQYF. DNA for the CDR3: TGTGCCAGCAGCGCCACACCAGGTGGGGAGACCCAGTACTTC.

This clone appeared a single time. The CDR3 DNA is TGTGCCAGCAGCCTCGCGGGACAGCTTAATGAAAAACTGTTTTTT. Translation: CASSLAGQLNEKLFF. The chain carries TRBV28 and TRBJ1-4; 7 bases agree with TRBD1. The CDR3 sequence is 15 residues long. Per the germline V gene, CDR1 is MDHEN and CDR2 is SYDVKM. V lost 6 bases, J lost 4 bases, and 8 bases stayed unmatched.

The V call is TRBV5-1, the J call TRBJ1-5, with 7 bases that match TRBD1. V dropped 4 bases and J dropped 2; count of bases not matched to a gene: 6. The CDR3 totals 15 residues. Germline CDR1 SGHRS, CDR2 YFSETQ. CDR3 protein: CASSPSDRGNQPQHF. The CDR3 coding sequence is TGCGCCAGCAGCCCTTCCGACAGGGGCAATCAGCCCCAGCATTTT.